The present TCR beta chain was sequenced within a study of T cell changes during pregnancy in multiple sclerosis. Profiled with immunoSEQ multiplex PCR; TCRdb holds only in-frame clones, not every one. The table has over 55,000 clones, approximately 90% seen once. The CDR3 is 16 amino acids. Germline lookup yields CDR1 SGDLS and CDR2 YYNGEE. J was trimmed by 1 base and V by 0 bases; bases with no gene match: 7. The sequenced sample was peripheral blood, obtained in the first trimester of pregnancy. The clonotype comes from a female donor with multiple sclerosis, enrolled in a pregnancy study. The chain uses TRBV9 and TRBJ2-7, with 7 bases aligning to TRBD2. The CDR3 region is CASSVGGGVGSYEQYF. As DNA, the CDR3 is TGTGCCAGCAGCGTAGGGGGAGGGGTTGGGTCCTACGAGCAGTACTTC.